A single sample is the source of the 21 T cell receptor beta chains below, sequenced in a study of shared clonotypes between healthy human individuals. The table came from immunoSEQ multiplex PCR; TCRdb's copy has only in-frame clones and leaves some out. Here the sample spans 2 million to 2.5 million clones, less than 95% being singletons. Sequenced: naive CD4+ T cells from PBMCs. Subset here: CD45RA+ positively selected. The receptors here all came from a young man in good health. Some clones in this sample may be carry-over from other donors' samples.

About this clone itself: In the same sample, other DNA sequences code for this CDR3. This rearrangement joins TRBV25-1 to TRBJ2-1, with D uncertain. This CDR3 has 14 residues. V lost 3 bases and J lost 0, with 6 bases in between. Per germline, CDR1 MGHDK and CDR2 SYGVNS. The chain's CDR3 is CASSEESSYNEQFF. Here the CDR3 DNA reads TGTGCCAGCAGTGAGGAAAGCTCCTACAATGAGCAGTTCTTC.

This chain uses TRBV18 with TRBJ2-7; D ambiguous. The ends were cut back, 2 bases at V and 3 bases at J, with 11 bases in the middle. The CDR3 consists of 14 residues. CDR1 and CDR2 from the germline V gene are KGHSH and LQKENI. This CDR3 is CASSPTQRLYEQYF. CDR3 nucleotides: TGTGCCAGCTCACCAACCCAGCGTCTCTACGAGCAGTACTTC.

The gene calls are TRBV6-6 and TRBJ1-3, with a weak D call TRBD1 (6 bases). This CDR3 spans 11 amino acids. Trimming took 9 bases from V and 7 from J, leaving 10 bases between them. Germline V gene data show CDR1 as MNHNY and CDR2 as SVGAGI (reference sequence). CDR3 nucleotide sequence: TGTGCCAGTACAGGGATGAACACCATATATTTT. Translating gives CASTGMNTIYF.

The chain combines TRBV5-1 with TRBJ2-3, with a weak D call TRBD1 (7 bases). CDR1 and CDR2 from the germline V gene are SGHRS and YFSETQ. The CDR3 totals 17 residues. The V end lost 0 bases, the J end lost 1 base, and 15 bases lay between the germline ends. This CDR3 is CASSLGQGGEGTDTQYF. The DNA for the CDR3 is TGCGCCAGCAGCTTGGGACAGGGAGGCGAAGGCACAGATACGCAGTATTTT.

The rearrangement uses TRBV5-8 and TRBJ1-4, with D hard to call. Deletions cut 4 bases from V and 8 bases from J, with 18 bases between. The CDR3 contains 15 residues. CDR1 is SGHTS and CDR2 is YDEGEE in the germline V gene. Here the CDR3 DNA reads TGTGCCAGCAGCCCCCAGCGGGAAGTCGGGGAAAAACTGTTTTTT. Translation: CASSPQREVGEKLFF.

This chain connects TRBV7-9 to TRBJ2-1, with TRBD1 identical over 10 bases. The CDR3 has 14 amino acids. Trimming removed 6 bases from V and 7 bases from J; junction bases left unmatched: 6. Germline CDR1 and CDR2: SEHNR and FQNEAQ (reference sequence). CDR3 in amino acids: CASRPTGQGNEQFF. The CDR3 DNA is TGTGCCAGCAGGCCAACGGGACAGGGGAATGAGCAGTTCTTC.

The chain is built from TRBV6-6 and TRBJ1-2; 10 bases agree with TRBD1. The CDR3 consists of 16 residues. Looked up from germline, CDR1 is MNHNY and CDR2 is SVGAGI (reference sequence). Germline trimming cut 2 bases from V and 2 bases from J; bases unmatched to any gene: 5. The CDR3 loop reads CASSYTRTGGNYGYTF. CDR3 nucleotides: TGTGCCAGCAGTTACACCCGGACAGGGGGGAACTATGGCTACACCTTC.

V is TRBV7-9 and J is TRBJ2-3, with TRBD2 matching over 10 bases. Germline lookup yields CDR1 SEHNR and CDR2 FQNEAQ (reference sequence). This CDR3 is built from 14 residues. With 5 bases clipped from V and 8 bases from J, the junction kept 7 bases outside the gene matches. CDR3 loop: CASSPRWTSGTQYF. CDR3 nucleotides: TGTGCCAGCAGCCCACGCTGGACTAGCGGTACGCAGTATTTT.

This sequence joins TRBV18 and TRBJ2-3; TRBD2 agrees at 7 bases. CDR1 KGHSH and CDR2 LQKENI come from the germline V gene. J gave up 2 bases and V 4 bases, and 9 bases lay outside the gene matches. There are 16 residues in the CDR3. The CDR3 DNA reads as TGTGCCAGCTCACTATCGACTAGCCTATACACAGATACGCAGTATTTT. Translating it yields CASSLSTSLYTDTQYF.

This clone was found a few times. V usage is TRBV7-9 and J usage is TRBJ1-2, with 8 bases matching TRBD1. Losses at the gene ends were 5 bases for V and 4 bases for J; bases not matched to a gene: 3. CDR3 length: 13 residues. From germline, CDR1 is SEHNR and CDR2 FQNEAQ (reference sequence). The CDR3 loop reads CASSEGTGYGYTF. CDR3 sequence (DNA): TGTGCCAGCAGCGAGGGGACAGGCTATGGCTACACCTTC. Full variable domain (rest looked up from reference TRBV7-9 and TRBJ1-2): DTGVSQNPRHKITKRGQNVTFRCDPISEHNRLYWYRQTLGQGPEFLTYFQNEAQLEKSRLLSDRFSAERPKGSFSTLEIQRTEQGDSAMYLCASSEGTGYGYTFGSGTRLTVV.

The chain joins TRBV10-3 to TRBJ1-4, with 11 bases lining up with TRBD1. Germline assignment: CDR1 ENHRY and CDR2 SYGVKD. This CDR3 is 14 amino acids long. V gave up 4 bases and J gave up 8 bases; unmatched junction bases: 3. CDR3: CAISVDRGQEKLFF. The CDR3 DNA reads as TGTGCCATCAGTGTGGACAGGGGGCAGGAAAAACTGTTTTTT.

The chain carries TRBV6-6 and TRBJ1-2, with D uncertain. The CDR3 extends over 12 amino acids. Germline V gene data show CDR1 as MNHNY and CDR2 as SVGAGI (reference sequence). V was cut by 4 bases and J by 2 bases, with 5 bases left in between. The CDR3, as DNA: TGTGCCAGCAGTTCAGAGAACTATGGCTACACCTTC. Translation gives CASSSENYGYTF.

Concerning this clone itself: Other nucleotide sequences in the sample specify the same CDR3. The rearrangement uses TRBV6-5 and TRBJ1-1, with D possibly being TRBD1 (6 bases). The CDR3 spans 14 residues. Per germline, CDR1 MNHEY and CDR2 SVGAGI. V gave up 2 bases and J gave up 3 bases, with 10 bases separating them. Here the CDR3 DNA reads TGTGCCAGCAGTTACGGGGGGCTGGACACTGAAGCTTTCTTT. The encoded protein is CASSYGGLDTEAFF.

This clone was found once. The gene calls are TRBV27 and TRBJ1-5, with D tentatively TRBD1 (5 bases). Trimming left V 7 bases short and J 3 bases short, with 10 bases between. Germline loops: CDR1 MNHEY, CDR2 SMNVEV (reference sequence). The CDR3 consists of 13 residues. The CDR3 reads CASKKGYNQPQHF. In DNA form, the CDR3 reads TGTGCCAGCAAGAAGGGGTACAATCAGCCCCAGCATTTT.

V is TRBV2 and J is TRBJ1-3, with TRBD1 as a possible D gene (6 bases). Germline V CDR1 and CDR2: SNHLY, FYNNEI. Trimming left V 0 bases short and J 4 bases short, with 13 bases between. The CDR3 is 16 residues long. The CDR3 loop is CASSEAQGTPGNTIYF. Written as DNA, the CDR3 is TGTGCCAGCAGTGAAGCGCAGGGGACACCGGGAAACACCATATATTTT.

The chain joins TRBV7-2 to TRBJ2-3; D uncertain. The CDR3 is 14 amino acids. V was pared by 1 base and J by 5 bases, with 10 bases between. The germline V gene encodes CDR1 SGHTA and CDR2 FQGNSA. The CDR3 DNA reads as TGTGCCAGCAGCTTAGGGGCCACCGGAGATACGCAGTATTTT. It translates to CASSLGATGDTQYF.

The table lists this clone with a count of one. This specimen includes other DNA sequences encoding the same CDR3. The chain employs TRBV5-1 and TRBJ2-6; D gene unclear. The CDR3 runs 15 residues. Deletions cut 2 bases from V and 2 bases from J, with 8 bases between. The germline gives CDR1 SGHRS, CDR2 YFSETQ. The chain's CDR3 is CASSLTGPGANVLTF. In DNA form, the CDR3 reads TGCGCCAGCAGCTTAACGGGTCCTGGGGCCAACGTCCTGACTTTC.

Note on this clone: The same CDR3 arises from other DNA sequences in this sample as well. The gene calls are TRBV19 and TRBJ2-7; either TRBD1 or TRBD2 may supply D (5 bases each). Trimming left V 3 bases short and J 6 bases short, with 9 bases between. This CDR3 contains 12 residues. CDR1 and CDR2 (germline): LNHDA, SQIVND (reference sequence). The CDR3 here is CASSIPGGEQYF. CDR3 nucleotide sequence: TGTGCCAGTAGTATCCCTGGGGGCGAGCAGTACTTC.

J is TRBJ1-2 and V is TRBV10-2; no reliable D call. There are 14 residues in the CDR3. V was clipped by 6 bases and J by 6 bases, with 17 bases between them. Germline CDR1 reads WSHSY; CDR2 reads SAAADI. This CDR3 reads CASREPNQPDGYTF. The CDR3 region has the DNA TGCGCCAGCAGAGAGCCAAATCAGCCGGATGGCTACACCTTC.

Concerning this clone itself: A much larger clone is a single base away; this may be a read error. Other DNA sequences within the sample encode an identical CDR3. The chain employs TRBV9 and TRBJ2-1; D is perhaps TRBD2 (6 bases). CDR3 size: 15 residues. The V end lost 0 bases, the J end lost 0 bases, and 7 bases lay between the germline ends. Germline V gene lookup returns CDR1 SGDLS and CDR2 YYNGEE. This CDR3 reads CASSVGGTSYNEQFF. As DNA, the CDR3 is TGTGCCAGCAGCGTAGGCGGGACCTCCTACAATGAGCAGTTCTTC.

In DNA form, the CDR3 reads TGCGCCAGCAACCGTGGGAGCGGGGGTTCCTACGAGCAGTACTTC. This encodes CASNRGSGGSYEQYF. The chain joins TRBV5-1 to TRBJ2-7; 8 nucleotides align to TRBD2. The CDR3 is 15 residues long. Germline V CDR1 and CDR2: SGHRS, YFSETQ. V trimming: 6 bases; J trimming: 1 base; junction bases outside the gene matches: 9.